This TCR beta chain was retrieved from a study of blood T cell repertoires in COVID-19. Study as a whole: Some COVID-19 samples were acute and others convalescent; all came from the United States, Italy and Spain.

In the source study's methods: Amplification of reference gene primers provided the estimated nucleated cell counts. The assay was immunoSEQ multiplex PCR, and TCRdb's table has in-frame clones only and misses some. For V, J and clone size, that table is used; D and trimming come from the DNA. The table shows some 250,000 clones, with approximately 90% occurring only once. The CDR3 is 16 residues long. V lost 1 base, J lost 3 bases, and 5 bases stayed unmatched. Germline CDR1 LGHNA, CDR2 YSLEER. V and J are TRBV4-3 and TRBJ2-7; 11 positions agree with TRBD2. This clonotype was sampled from a woman in her 40s who had recovered from COVID-19. The sequenced sample consisted of peripheral blood. The CDR3 nucleotides are TGCGCCAGCAGCCAAGCAACTAGCGGGAGTGGCTACGAGCAGTACTTC. It encodes CASSQATSGSGYEQYF.